These 23 T cell receptor beta chains were all obtained from the same sample, sequenced in a study of blood T cells in healthy people across ages. Primed by a sample-barcoded 5' primer and a J-beta primer mix, a second PCR proceeded for about 7 to 11 cycles. Each CDR3 protein gets one entry after TCRdb re-called the 5' RACE reads with MiXCR. The sample gives 1.5 million to 2 million distinct CDR3 sequences, just under 50% of which show up once; 2% to 2.5% is in the top ten. The specimen sequenced was blood. These receptors all stem from a woman between 40 and 50 years old in good health.

This rearrangement joins TRBV7-6 to TRBJ2-7; 7 bases align to TRBD1. The V segment lost 5 bases and the J segment 9 bases; nucleotides outside the gene matches: 10. This CDR3 has 13 residues. Germline CDR1 reads SGHVS; CDR2 reads FNYEAQ. This chain's CDR3 is CASSRRDRTSQYF. The DNA of the CDR3 is TGTGCCAGCAGCAGAAGGGACAGAACATCGCAGTACTTC.

The CDR3 spells CASSYLAGRITDTQYF. CDR3 nucleotides: TGTGCCAGCAGTTATCTTGCTGGACGGATTACAGATACGCAGTATTTT. The chain employs TRBV6-2 or TRBV6-3 and TRBJ2-3; D not resolved. The germline gives CDR1 MNHEY, CDR2 SVGEGT. Trimming left V 3 bases short and J 3 bases short, with 16 bases between. The CDR3 extends over 16 amino acids.

The table lists this clonotype with a few counts. V is TRBV29-1 and J is TRBJ2-5; TRBD1 matches 9 bases. The CDR3 covers 14 residues. Germline CDR1 is SQVTM and CDR2 is ANQGSEA. V trimming: 3 bases; J trimming: 4 bases; junction bases outside the gene matches: 6. The CDR3, as DNA: TGCAGCGTTGAGCGGGACAGGGCCTCAGAGACCCAGTACTTC. Translating it yields CSVERDRASETQYF.

On this clonotype itself: The junction shows a germline mismatch at one end, possibly a read error. The chain uses TRBV29-1 and TRBJ2-5; D is perhaps TRBD1 (6 bases). Germline values: CDR1 SQVTM, CDR2 ANQGSEA. There are 12 residues in the CDR3. CDR3 DNA: TGCGGCGTCGGCAGGGGCCAAGAGACCCAGTACTTC. Amino acids: CGVGRGQETQYF.

This clonotype was found a few times. The chain links TRBV7-9 to TRBJ2-5; D is unclear. The V end lost 1 base, the J end lost 5 bases, and 11 bases lay between the germline ends. Germline CDR1 is SEHNR and CDR2 is FQNEAQ (reference sequence). The CDR3 is made up of 14 amino acids. CDR3 in amino acids: CASSLEYRRETQYF. The CDR3 DNA is TGTGCCAGCAGCTTAGAGTACCGGCGGGAGACCCAGTACTTC.

In its sample, this clonotype was seen a few times. The chain combines TRBV7-2 with TRBJ2-4, with TRBD2 matching over 7 bases. This CDR3 is 17 amino acids long. V gave up 0 bases and J gave up 3 bases; unmatched junction bases: 8. Per the germline V gene, CDR1 is SGHTA and CDR2 is FQGNSA. The CDR3 DNA reads as TGTGCCAGCAGCTTAGCCGGGGGGAGTAACGGCAAAAACATTCAGTACTTC. It codes for CASSLAGGSNGKNIQYF.

The rearrangement uses TRBV7-3 and TRBJ2-3; 7 nucleotides match TRBD2. CDR1 SGHTA and CDR2 FQGTGA come from the germline V gene. Germline trimming cut 6 bases from V and 2 bases from J; bases unmatched to any gene: 8. There are 15 residues in the CDR3. The CDR3 sequence: CASRPGTTYTDTQYF. CDR3 DNA sequence: TGTGCCAGCAGACCCGGGACTACCTACACAGATACGCAGTATTTT.

The CDR3 coding sequence is TGTGCCAGCAGCTTAATCGGGCAGCCAAGCTCCTACAATGAGCAGTTCTTC. It specifies CASSLIGQPSSYNEQFF. The rearrangement uses TRBV7-3 and TRBJ2-1, with D uncertain. CDR1 SGHTA and CDR2 FQGTGA come from the germline V gene. CDR3 length equals 17 residues. The germline V and J ends were trimmed by 1 base and 0 bases, with 13 bases remaining between them.

This clonotype occurred once. The chain uses TRBV5-1 and TRBJ2-1; 8 bases fit TRBD1. The CDR3 runs to 15 residues. With 5 bases clipped from V and 3 bases from J, the junction kept 7 bases outside the gene matches. The V gene's germline CDR1 is SGHRS and CDR2 YFSETQ. CDR3 residues: CASRWTGSFYNEQFF. The CDR3, as DNA: TGCGCCAGCAGGTGGACAGGGAGCTTCTACAATGAGCAGTTCTTC.

Notes on this clonotype: A much bigger clone sits one base away, suggesting this may be a read error. The V gene is TRBV7-2, the J gene TRBJ2-3, with 8 bases identical to TRBD2. Germline loops: CDR1 SGHTA, CDR2 FQGNSA. CDR3 size: 15 residues. CDR3 DNA: TGTGCCGGCAGTCCTACGGGGGGGAGCACAGATACGCAGTATTTT. This gives the protein CAGSPTGGSTDTQYF.

In the case of this clonotype: One end of the junction fails to match germline, which may point to a read error. The V and J genes are TRBV20-1 and TRBJ2-1, with TRBD2 identical over 11 bases. Germline V CDR1 and CDR2: DFQATT, SNEGSKA (reference sequence). There are 14 residues in the CDR3. CDR3 sequence reads: CSAATSGDYKEQIF. The CDR3 region has the DNA TGCAGTGCTGCGACTAGCGGGGATTACAAGGAGCAGATCTTC.

The chain couples TRBV6-1 to TRBJ2-5; D is unresolved. The germline V gene has CDR1 MNHNS and CDR2 SASEGT. Trimming cost V 6 bases and J 2 bases, with 10 bases left between them. This CDR3 spans 13 amino acids. The CDR3 DNA reads as TGTGCCAGCAGCATCACAGTACAAGAGACCCAGTACTTC. This sequence encodes CASSITVQETQYF.

This clonotype was detected only a few times. The CDR3 here is CAISEVGGNFHEQYF. The CDR3 DNA sequence: TGTGCCATCAGTGAGGTGGGAGGGAACTTCCACGAGCAGTACTTC. The J gene is TRBJ2-5, the V gene TRBV10-3, with 7 bases matching TRBD2. The DNA end lines up better with TRBJ2-7; the J call may be wrong. Germline V lookup: CDR1 ENHRY, CDR2 SYGVKD. There are 15 residues in the CDR3.

This clonotype has just a few counts. The chain carries TRBV7-2 and TRBJ2-1, with a possible D match to TRBD2 (6 bases). In germline, CDR1 is SGHTA, CDR2 FQGNSA. The CDR3 length is 16 residues. The germline V and J ends were trimmed by 1 base and 5 bases, with 15 bases remaining between them. CDR3 coding DNA: TGTGCCAGCAGCTTAGTCCCATCGGGGGTTAACAATGAGCAGTTCTTC. Translating it yields CASSLVPSGVNNEQFF.

This chain connects TRBV27 to TRBJ1-1; 10 bases are shared with TRBD1. J lost 8 bases, V lost 5 bases, and 8 bases had no gene match. From germline, CDR1 is MNHEY and CDR2 SMNVEV (reference sequence). The CDR3 contains 14 residues. The chain's CDR3 is CASSPGTGVLEAFF. The CDR3 nucleotides read TGTGCCAGCAGTCCCGGGACAGGGGTTCTCGAAGCTTTCTTT.

This clonotype has only a few counts. The rearrangement joins TRBV12-5 to TRBJ2-1; 7 nucleotides line up with TRBD2. J gave up 3 bases and V 4 bases, and 0 bases lay outside the gene matches. Germline V gives CDR1 LGHNT, CDR2 FRNRAP. The CDR3 extends over 13 amino acids. CDR3 sequence (DNA): TGTGCTAGTGGTTCGGGGGGCTACAATGAGCAGTTCTTC. This encodes CASGSGGYNEQFF.

In this sample, this clonotype turned up many times. This chain uses TRBV7-9 with TRBJ2-3, with a weak D call TRBD1 (6 bases). With 3 bases removed from V and 0 bases from J, the gap between germline ends came to 7 bases. CDR1 is SEHNR, CDR2 FQNEAQ, per germline (reference sequence). The CDR3 spans 14 residues. For the CDR3, the DNA is TGTGCCAGCAGCTTCACAGGGAGCACAGATACGCAGTATTTT. This sequence encodes CASSFTGSTDTQYF.

CDR3 loop: CASTEDQLGYNEQFF. CDR3 in DNA: TGCGCCAGCACCGAGGACCAGCTAGGCTACAATGAGCAGTTCTTC. This chain uses TRBV5-1 with TRBJ2-1; unclear D gene. Germline V gene lookup returns CDR1 SGHRS and CDR2 YFSETQ. Between the trimmed V and J ends, which lost 6 bases and 3 bases, there was a span of 16 bases. The CDR3 is made up of 15 amino acids. Using reference TRBV5-1 and TRBJ2-1 for the parts outside the CDR3, the full variable domain is KAGVTQTPRYLIKTRGQQVTLSCSPISGHRSVSWYQQTPGQGLQFLFEYFSETQRNKGNFPGRFSGRQFSNSRSEMNVSTLELGDSALYLCASTEDQLGYNEQFFGPGTRLTVL.

The chain carries TRBV5-1 and TRBJ2-5, with 8 bases lining up with TRBD2. The CDR3 covers 15 residues. Unmatched junction bases numbered 15, after V lost 7 bases and J lost 7 bases. CDR1 is SGHRS, CDR2 YFSETQ, per germline. The CDR3 coding sequence is TGCGCCAGCGCGCAACTAGCGACTAGCGCGGGGACCCAGTACTTC. This sequence encodes CASAQLATSAGTQYF.

This clonotype was counted between two and nine times. This chain joins TRBV5-1 and TRBJ2-7, with D perhaps matching TRBD2 (6 bases). Germline lookup yields CDR1 SGHRS and CDR2 YFSETQ. V gave up 1 base and J gave up 4 bases, with 12 bases separating them. The CDR3 is 14 amino acids. The CDR3 nucleotides read TGCGCCAGCAGCTTGACTGATGGGGGGTACGAGCAGTACTTC. Its protein product is CASSLTDGGYEQYF.

The chain is built from TRBV6-5 and TRBJ1-5; weak D call: TRBD1 (5 bases). The CDR3 covers 15 residues. Germline V gives CDR1 MNHEY, CDR2 SVGAGI. V was pared by 6 bases and J by 4 bases, with 16 bases between. The DNA of the CDR3 is TGTGCCAGCAGCCCAGGGTGGGGGGGTAATCAGCCCCAGCATTTT. This sequence encodes CASSPGWGGNQPQHF.

The chain links TRBV20-1 to TRBJ2-1; 9 nucleotides align to TRBD2. Germline V CDR1 and CDR2: DFQATT, SNEGSKA (reference sequence). J gave up 4 bases and V 4 bases, and 11 bases lay outside the gene matches. The CDR3 length is 16 residues. The CDR3, as DNA: TGCAGTGCTAAATCACCAACTAGCGGGCGGTACAATGAGCAGTTCTTC. This translates into CSAKSPTSGRYNEQFF.

The rearrangement joins TRBV6-2 or TRBV6-3 to TRBJ1-6, with D possibly TRBD1 on 5 matching bases. The CDR3 runs 16 residues. Trimming took 3 bases from V and 10 from J, leaving 19 bases between them. Germline V gene data show CDR1 as MNHEY and CDR2 as SVGEGT. CDR3 protein: CASSYFTRARRSPLHF. DNA for the CDR3: TGTGCCAGCAGTTATTTCACCAGGGCGAGGAGGTCACCCCTCCACTTT.